This T cell receptor beta chain was identified during a study of blood T cell repertoires in COVID-19. Study details: Both acute and convalescent COVID-19 samples were obtained from the United States, Italy and Spain.

Source study methods: Reference gene primers were amplified, and this amplification served to estimate nucleated cell counts. TCRdb's copy holds only in-frame clones and misses some; the assay was immunoSEQ multiplex PCR. V and J calls and clone size follow that table, whereas D and trimming were derived from the DNA. Counted here are 450,000 to 600,000 clones, roughly 87% occurring once; the ten biggest clones make up roughly 0.72%. Grouping used clinical history reported by participants in a survey and questionnaire. The recovered donors of Cohort 3 showed two negative PCRs, clearance, or symptom resolution. Per germline, CDR1 SGHRS and CDR2 YFSETQ. This CDR3 is 13 amino acids long. Trimming pared 8 bases from V and 0 bases from J, leaving 11 bases between.

The J gene is TRBJ1-2, the V gene TRBV5-1; no clear D gene. The receptor's source is a woman between 18 and 29 years old who had recovered from COVID-19. The sequencing sample was made of PBMCs or T cells enriched from blood (not recorded which). In DNA form, the CDR3 reads TGCGCCAGTTCTACACTACCTAACTATGGCTACACCTTC. This gives the protein CASSTLPNYGYTF.